The 26 T cell receptor beta chains presented below share a single source sample, sequenced in a study of cytomegalovirus exposure and HLA in healthy donors. 60 Vbeta and 13 Jbeta primers were used in PCR. TCRdb keeps only in-frame clones here, not all; method: immunoSEQ multiplex PCR. The data contain over 50,000 clones, 75% to 85% of them singletons. The sequencing input was PBMCs. The receptors here all came from a man aged 50 or older in good health and CMV-seropositive.

This chain joins TRBV7-8 and TRBJ2-7, with 7 bases aligning to TRBD1. V shed 8 bases, J shed 5 bases, and the junction held 12 bases outside the gene matches. The CDR3 spans 14 residues. Germline CDR1 and CDR2: SGHVS and FQNEAQ. CDR3 nucleotides: TGTGCCAGCGATTTACTGACAGGGAAAAACGAGCAGTACTTC. Its translation: CASDLLTGKNEQYF.

This sequence joins TRBV19 and TRBJ1-1, with D possibly matching TRBD1 (6 bases). The germline CDR1 and CDR2 sequences are LNHDA and SQIVND (reference sequence). The V end was cut by 4 bases, the J end by 0 bases, with 18 bases between. CDR3 length: 17 amino acids. DNA for the CDR3: TGTGCCAGTAGTACACCCCCGGGACATCAGATGAACACTGAAGCTTTCTTT. Translated: CASSTPPGHQMNTEAFF.

There are a few counts of this clone. V gene TRBV7-6 combines with J gene TRBJ2-5; 9 bases match TRBD2. Germline V CDR1 and CDR2: SGHVS, FNYEAQ. V shed 7 bases, J shed 5 bases, and the junction held 14 bases outside the gene matches. The CDR3 length is 16 residues. CDR3 sequence: CASTLGAGGHGETQYF. The CDR3 DNA follows: TGTGCCAGCACCCTAGGGGCGGGGGGGCACGGGGAGACCCAGTACTTC.

The V and J genes are TRBV11-2 and TRBJ1-2; D is uncertain. Trimming removed 6 bases from V and 4 bases from J, with 21 bases in between. Germline CDR1 reads SGHAT; CDR2 reads FQNNGV. The CDR3 loop spans 16 amino acids. The CDR3 region is CASRPVKVRQFYGYTF. Here the CDR3 DNA reads TGTGCCAGCAGGCCCGTCAAAGTACGTCAGTTCTATGGCTACACCTTC. The variable domain in full, completed from reference TRBV11-2 and TRBJ1-2, reads EAGVAQSPRYKIIEKRQSVAFWCNPISGHATLYWYQQILGQGPKLLIQFQNNGVVDDSQLPKDRFSAERLKGVDSTLKIQPAKLEDSAVYLCASRPVKVRQFYGYTFGSGTRLTVV.

This chain links TRBV28 with TRBJ2-1; perhaps TRBD2 as D (7 bases). CDR3 length equals 16 residues. Per germline, CDR1 MDHEN and CDR2 SYDVKM. V shed 5 bases and J shed 4 bases, with 18 bases lying between them. This chain's CDR3 is CASSPERGGMYNEQFF. CDR3 nucleotide sequence: TGTGCCAGCAGTCCTGAGAGGGGGGGGATGTACAATGAGCAGTTCTTC.

The chain carries TRBV15 and TRBJ2-6; maybe TRBD1 (6 bases). Trimming took off 8 bases at V and 0 bases at J, with 14 bases between the two ends. The length of the CDR3 is 16 residues. Looked up from germline, CDR1 is LNHNV and CDR2 is YYDKDF (reference sequence). The CDR3 DNA reads as TGTGCCACCTCACAGGGCTTTTACTCTGGGGCCAACGTCCTGACTTTC. Translating it yields CATSQGFYSGANVLTF.

This sequence joins TRBV19 and TRBJ2-4; TRBD1 might be the D (6 bases). The germline V and J ends were trimmed by 3 bases and 0 bases, with 15 bases remaining between them. CDR1 and CDR2 (germline): LNHDA, SQIVND (reference sequence). The CDR3 extends over 17 amino acids. The CDR3 here is CASSILDSGLAKNIQYF. In nucleotides, the CDR3 is TGTGCCAGTAGTATTTTGGACAGCGGACTAGCCAAAAACATTCAGTACTTC.

This clone was picked up one time. This chain uses TRBV7-2 with TRBJ2-1; TRBD2 is a possible D gene (5 bases). There are 14 residues in the CDR3. CDR1 is SGHTA and CDR2 is FQGNSA in the germline V gene. The V gene lost 5 bases and the J gene lost 12 bases, with 20 bases spanning the gap. The CDR3 DNA reads as TGTGCCAGCAGCGCTGGACGCCTAGGAGGAGGGCAGTTCTTC. Its protein product is CASSAGRLGGGQFF.

J is TRBJ2-3 and V is TRBV18, with 7 bases identical to TRBD1. CDR1 KGHSH and CDR2 LQKENI come from the germline V gene. The CDR3 length is 16 residues. After removal of 1 base from V and 4 bases from J, the junction contained 8 bases not matched to a gene. In DNA, the CDR3 is TGTGCCAGCTCACCACGTGGGACAGAAAGGGCAGATACGCAGTATTTT. Translated, it gives CASSPRGTERADTQYF.

This rearrangement joins TRBV9 to TRBJ2-1, with 14 bases fitting TRBD2. Germline V CDR1 and CDR2: SGDLS, YYNGEE. The trim removed 0 bases at V and 7 bases at J, leaving 3 bases unmatched. The CDR3 runs 16 residues. As DNA, the CDR3 is TGTGCCAGCAGCGTAGTCGGGACTAGCGGGAGTAATGAGCAGTTCTTC. Amino acid sequence: CASSVVGTSGSNEQFF.

The gene calls are TRBV2 and TRBJ1-1; D gene uncertain. The V gene's germline CDR1 is SNHLY and CDR2 FYNNEI. V was clipped by 6 bases and J by 2 bases, with 7 bases between them. The CDR3 contains 12 residues. The CDR3 DNA follows: TGTGCCAGCAGAACTGGTAACACTGAAGCTTTCTTT. It codes for CASRTGNTEAFF.

The rearrangement joins TRBV6-5 to TRBJ1-4; TRBD1 is a possible D gene (6 bases). Trimming cost V 4 bases and J 8 bases, with 20 bases left between them. The CDR3 contains 16 residues. Germline values: CDR1 MNHEY, CDR2 SVGAGI. The CDR3 loop reads CASSSMQGTLAEKLFF. CDR3 in DNA: TGTGCCAGCAGTTCGATGCAGGGGACCCTTGCCGAAAAACTGTTTTTT.

The chain has TRBV4-3 and TRBJ2-5, with D perhaps matching TRBD2 (5 bases). Trimming removed 1 base from V and 3 bases from J, with 6 bases in between. Germline V lookup: CDR1 LGHNA, CDR2 YSLEER. CDR3 size: 13 residues. The CDR3: CASSQVREETQYF. In nucleotides, the CDR3 is TGCGCCAGCAGCCAAGTGAGGGAAGAGACCCAGTACTTC.

The table lists this clone with a few counts. V and J are TRBV5-5 and TRBJ1-1; maybe TRBD1 (5 bases). CDR3 length: 13 amino acids. From germline, CDR1 is SGHKS and CDR2 YYEKEE (reference sequence). Trimming shortened V by 3 bases and J by 1 base, and 7 bases separated the two germline ends. The DNA for the CDR3 is TGTGCCAGCAGCTCCCAGGGGAACACTGAAGCTTTCTTT. It is translated as CASSSQGNTEAFF. Drawing the rest from reference TRBV5-5 and TRBJ1-1, the complete variable domain is DAGVTQSPTHLIKTRGQQVTLRCSPISGHKSVSWYQQVLGQGPQFIFQYYEKEERGRGNFPDRFSARQFPNYSSELNVNALLLGDSALYLCASSSQGNTEAFFGQGTRLTVV.

V and J are TRBV7-8 and TRBJ2-7, with a weak D call TRBD2 (6 bases). The CDR3 is made up of 15 amino acids. Germline V gene lookup returns CDR1 SGHVS and CDR2 FQNEAQ. The V end was cut by 2 bases, the J end by 6 bases, with 17 bases between. The CDR3 loop is CASSLFSGSSSEQYF. DNA for the CDR3: TGTGCCAGCAGCTTATTCTCCGGGAGTTCGTCCGAGCAGTACTTC.

The chain combines TRBV6-5 with TRBJ1-2; 9 bases align to TRBD1. The CDR3 length is 15 residues. Germline values: CDR1 MNHEY, CDR2 SVGAGI. V shed 5 bases and J 5 bases; nucleotides not matched to a gene: 9. CDR3 sequence: CASSGQRQGDYGYTF. DNA of the CDR3: TGTGCCAGCAGTGGTCAACGACAGGGGGATTATGGCTACACCTTC.

The CDR3 loop reads CASKERRGNQPQHF. The CDR3 DNA is TGTGCCAGCAAAGAAAGACGGGGTAATCAGCCCCAGCATTTT. This sequence joins TRBV6-6 and TRBJ1-5, with unresolved D. The V and J ends lost 7 bases and 4 bases respectively, with 14 bases between them. This CDR3 contains 14 residues. CDR1 MNHNY and CDR2 SVGAGI come from the germline V gene (reference sequence).

The gene calls are TRBV19 and TRBJ1-2, with no clear D. The CDR3 length is 17 residues. Germline loops: CDR1 LNHDA, CDR2 SQIVND (reference sequence). Trimming cost V 2 bases and J 7 bases, with 23 bases left between them. CDR3: CASSINPPTSPRSGYTF. The CDR3 nucleotides read TGTGCCAGTAGTATAAATCCCCCGACATCCCCGCGCTCTGGCTACACCTTC.

The chain carries TRBV5-8 and TRBJ2-7, with TRBD1 matching over 8 bases. The germline gives CDR1 SGHTS, CDR2 YDEGEE. The CDR3 runs to 13 residues. The J segment lost 4 bases and the V segment lost 6 bases, leaving 6 bases of the junction unmatched. This CDR3 reads CASTLGQVYEQYF. For the CDR3, the DNA is TGTGCCAGCACATTGGGACAGGTTTACGAGCAGTACTTC. Supplemented by reference TRBV5-8 and TRBJ2-7, the full variable domain reads EAGVTQSPTHLIKTRGQQATLRCSPISGHTSVYWYQQALGLGLQFLLWYDEGEERNRGNFPPRFSGRQFPNYSSELNVNALELEDSALYLCASTLGQVYEQYFGPGTRLTVT.

The chain combines TRBV5-6 with TRBJ2-3, with 8 nucleotides matching TRBD2. V lost 3 bases to trimming and J lost 4 bases; unmatched junction nucleotides: 4. CDR1 SGHDT and CDR2 YYEEEE come from the germline V gene. The CDR3 contains 14 residues. DNA for the CDR3: TGTGCCAGCAGCTCAGCGGGGGAGGCAGATACGCAGTATTTT. Translation gives CASSSAGEADTQYF.

The chain uses TRBV6-4 and TRBJ1-2; D might be TRBD1 (6 bases). The CDR3 has 13 amino acids. V was shortened by 5 bases and J by 1 base, with 8 bases between the two germline ends. CDR1 is MRHNA, CDR2 SNTAGT, per germline. This CDR3 reads CASSRTVNYGYTF. The DNA for the CDR3 is TGTGCCAGCAGTCGGACAGTTAACTATGGCTACACCTTC.

V gene TRBV5-1 combines with J gene TRBJ2-5, with TRBD2 as a possible D gene (6 bases). CDR1 is SGHRS, CDR2 YFSETQ, per germline. V was cut by 1 base and J by 3 bases, with 16 bases left in between. The CDR3 has 16 amino acids. In nucleotides, the CDR3 is TGCGCCAGCAGCTTGTTGGCGGGGTTATCCAAAGAGACCCAGTACTTC. It specifies CASSLLAGLSKETQYF.

The chain combines TRBV4-2 with TRBJ2-2; 9 bases align to TRBD1. Losses at the gene ends were 1 base for V and 4 bases for J; bases not matched to a gene: 7. In germline, CDR1 is LGHNA, CDR2 YNFKEQ. The CDR3 spans 17 residues. Here the CDR3 reads CASSQGQGGGITGELFF. In DNA, the CDR3 is TGTGCCAGCAGCCAAGGACAGGGGGGAGGGATCACCGGGGAGCTGTTTTTT.

Comment on this clone: As the CDR3 is not closed by the conserved phenylalanine or tryptophan, this likely results from a read error. The chain joins TRBV2 to TRBJ2-2; D unclear. CDR3 length: 13 amino acids. The V gene lost 2 bases and the J gene lost 8 bases, with 9 bases spanning the gap. Germline CDR1 reads SNHLY; CDR2 reads FYNNEI. CDR3 residues: CASSENFRGELFL. CDR3 nucleotides: TGTGCCAGCAGTGAAAATTTCAGGGGGGAGCTGTTTTTG.

The V gene is TRBV6-4, the J gene TRBJ2-6, with D possibly TRBD2 on 6 matching bases. V was clipped by 4 bases and J by 3 bases, with 16 bases between them. This CDR3 has 17 residues. Germline values: CDR1 MRHNA, CDR2 SNTAGT. The CDR3 bases are TGTGCCAGCAGTGCCCGAGGGAGGTCTAATGGGGCCAACGTCCTGACTTTC. This sequence encodes CASSARGRSNGANVLTF.

This clone was seen once. The rearrangement uses TRBV5-1 and TRBJ2-3; D perhaps matches TRBD1 (6 bases). Germline V gene data show CDR1 as SGHRS and CDR2 as YFSETQ. There are 17 residues in the CDR3. The ends were cut back, 0 bases at V and 2 bases at J, with 16 bases in the middle. The CDR3 coding sequence is TGCGCCAGCAGCTTGGCCGAGGTAGGGGGTTACACAGATACGCAGTATTTT. Residues: CASSLAEVGGYTDTQYF. Full variable domain (remainder filled in from reference TRBV5-1 and TRBJ2-3): KAGVTQTPRYLIKTRGQQVTLSCSPISGHRSVSWYQQTPGQGLQFLFEYFSETQRNKGNFPGRFSGRQFSNSRSEMNVSTLELGDSALYLCASSLAEVGGYTDTQYFGPGTRLTVL.